One and the same sample provided the 2 T cell receptor beta chains below, sequenced in a study of CD8+ T cells in alopecia areata. Reverse transcribed after extraction, RNA yielded cDNA as the sequencing template. Assay used: immunoSEQ multiplex PCR; TCRdb lists only in-frame clones, some missing. The sample lists roughly 98,000 clones; approximately 60% were seen once. As to treatment: oral pan-JAK inhibitor, 5-10 mg twice daily. Sequenced material: CD8+ T cells sorted from blood, taken at week 4, from a patient treated with tofacitinib. These receptors were taken from a human donor with alopecia areata.

This chain links TRBV7-9 with TRBJ2-5; D tentatively reads TRBD1 or TRBD2 (5 bases each). CDR1 SEHNR and CDR2 FQNEAQ come from the germline V gene (reference sequence). V lost 3 bases and J 4 bases, leaving 12 bases between the germline ends. The CDR3 spans 14 residues. As DNA, the CDR3 is TGTGCCAGCAGCTTGGACCGGGACCGAGAGACCCAGTACTTC. Amino acid sequence: CASSLDRDRETQYF.

In this sample, this clone turned up once. The J gene is TRBJ1-1, the V gene TRBV7-9, with D possibly TRBD1 on 5 matching bases. V was pared by 7 bases and J by 3 bases, with 18 bases between. The CDR3 is made up of 15 amino acids. Germline values: CDR1 SEHNR, CDR2 FQNEAQ (reference sequence). This chain's CDR3 is CASTSEQVFHTEAFF. The CDR3 bases are TGTGCCAGCACCTCCGAACAGGTATTTCACACTGAAGCTTTCTTT.